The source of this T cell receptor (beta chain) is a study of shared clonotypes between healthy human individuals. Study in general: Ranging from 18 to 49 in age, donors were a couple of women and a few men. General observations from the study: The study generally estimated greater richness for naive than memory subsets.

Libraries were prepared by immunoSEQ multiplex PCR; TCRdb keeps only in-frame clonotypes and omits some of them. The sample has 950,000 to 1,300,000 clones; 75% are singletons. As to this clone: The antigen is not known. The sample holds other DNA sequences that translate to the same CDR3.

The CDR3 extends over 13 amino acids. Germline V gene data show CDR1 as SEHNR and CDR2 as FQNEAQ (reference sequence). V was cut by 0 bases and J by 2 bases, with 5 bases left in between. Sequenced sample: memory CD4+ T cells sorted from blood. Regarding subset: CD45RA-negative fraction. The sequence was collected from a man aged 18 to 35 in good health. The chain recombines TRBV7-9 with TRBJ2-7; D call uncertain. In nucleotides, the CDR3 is TGTGCCAGCAGCTTAGCAGGTACCTACGAGCAGTACTTC. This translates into CASSLAGTYEQYF.